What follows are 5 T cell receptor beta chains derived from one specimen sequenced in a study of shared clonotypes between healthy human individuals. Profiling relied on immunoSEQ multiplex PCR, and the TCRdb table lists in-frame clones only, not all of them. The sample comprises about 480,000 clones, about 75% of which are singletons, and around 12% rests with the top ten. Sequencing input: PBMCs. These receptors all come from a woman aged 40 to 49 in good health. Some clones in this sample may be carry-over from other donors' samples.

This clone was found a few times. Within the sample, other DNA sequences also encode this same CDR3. In nucleotides, the CDR3 is TGCGCCAGCAGCTTGGAGGGAGGGCGCGGGGATACGCAGTATTTT. Translating gives CASSLEGGRGDTQYF. The chain is built from TRBV5-1 and TRBJ2-3, with 7 bases fitting TRBD2. The CDR3 length is 15 residues. V was pared by 0 bases and J by 6 bases, with 7 bases of the junction left unmatched. Per the germline V gene, CDR1 is SGHRS and CDR2 is YFSETQ.

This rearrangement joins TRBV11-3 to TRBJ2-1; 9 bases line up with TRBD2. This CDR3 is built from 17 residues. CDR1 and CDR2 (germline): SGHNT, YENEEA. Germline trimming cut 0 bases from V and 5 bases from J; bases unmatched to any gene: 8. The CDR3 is CASSLDLSLAGHNEQFF. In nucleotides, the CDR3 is TGTGCCAGCAGCTTAGACCTCTCACTAGCGGGTCACAATGAGCAGTTCTTC.

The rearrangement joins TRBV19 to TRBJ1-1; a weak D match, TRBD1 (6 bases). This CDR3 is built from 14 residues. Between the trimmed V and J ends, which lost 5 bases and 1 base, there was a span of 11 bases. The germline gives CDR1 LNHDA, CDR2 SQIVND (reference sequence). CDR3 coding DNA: TGTGCCAGTAGTGTAATGACAGGGAACACTGAAGCTTTCTTT. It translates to CASSVMTGNTEAFF.

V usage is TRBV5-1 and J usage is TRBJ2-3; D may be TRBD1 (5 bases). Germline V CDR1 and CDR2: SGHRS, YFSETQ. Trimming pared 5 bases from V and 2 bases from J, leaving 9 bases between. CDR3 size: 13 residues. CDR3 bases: TGCGCCAGCAGACTGGACATCACAGATACGCAGTATTTT. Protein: CASRLDITDTQYF.

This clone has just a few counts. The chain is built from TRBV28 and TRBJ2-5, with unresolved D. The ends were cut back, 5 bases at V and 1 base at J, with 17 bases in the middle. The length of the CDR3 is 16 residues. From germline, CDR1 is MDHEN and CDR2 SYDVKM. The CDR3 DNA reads TGTGCCAGCAGTGCCCCCGGACGTCACGCCCAAGAGACCCAGTACTTC. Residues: CASSAPGRHAQETQYF.